This record concerns one T cell receptor beta chain sequence. Its antigen is as yet unknown. Libraries were prepared by immunoSEQ multiplex PCR; TCRdb keeps only in-frame clonotypes and omits some of them. The table lists some 25,000 clones, 79% of them singletons. The data originate from a study of OX40 agonist ivuxolimab in advanced cancers. Study-wide findings and caveats: With doses of 0.1 to 3.0 mg/kg, CD4+ and CD8+ blood T cells had undergone clonal expansion by week 6. Partial responders at 0.1-3.0 mg/kg showed near-lowest clonal expansion.

It was autoimmune disease history or systemic immunosuppression that excluded patients. Baseline, cycle 4 day 1, and cycle 7 day 1 were the blood sampling points. Trimming removed 5 bases from V and 3 bases from J; junction bases left unmatched: 20. The CDR3 sequence is 18 residues long. The germline V gene encodes CDR1 SGHKS and CDR2 YYEKEE (reference sequence). Sequences were derived from CD4+ or CD8+ T cells sorted from blood, sampled in a trial of the OX40 agonist ivuxolimab. The clonotype comes from an adult with an advanced solid tumor such as melanoma, head and neck, liver or kidney cancer. The V call is TRBV5-5, the J call TRBJ2-7, with 7 bases identical to TRBD2. The CDR3 DNA sequence: TGTGCCAGCAGTTCCTCCCTCGCACCCGGGACTAAAAACTACGAGCAGTACTTC. It is translated as CASSSSLAPGTKNYEQYF.